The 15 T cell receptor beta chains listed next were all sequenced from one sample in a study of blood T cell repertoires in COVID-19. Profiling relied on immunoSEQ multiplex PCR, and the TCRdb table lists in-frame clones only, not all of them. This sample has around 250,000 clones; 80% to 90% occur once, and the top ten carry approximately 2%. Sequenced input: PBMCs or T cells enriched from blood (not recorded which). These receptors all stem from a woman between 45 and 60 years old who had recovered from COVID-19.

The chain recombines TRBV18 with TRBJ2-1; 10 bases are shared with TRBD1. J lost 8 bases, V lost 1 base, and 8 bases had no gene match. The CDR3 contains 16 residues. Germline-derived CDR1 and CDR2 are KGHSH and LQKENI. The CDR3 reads CASSPLTGGLGYEQFF. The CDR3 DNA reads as TGTGCCAGCTCACCACTGACAGGGGGCTTAGGGTATGAGCAGTTCTTC.

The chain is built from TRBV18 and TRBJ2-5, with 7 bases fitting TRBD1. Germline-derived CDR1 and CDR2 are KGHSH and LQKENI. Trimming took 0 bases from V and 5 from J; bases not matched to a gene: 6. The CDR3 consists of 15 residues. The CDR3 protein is CASSPPLRGSETQYF. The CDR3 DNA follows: TGTGCCAGCTCACCACCGCTCAGGGGGTCTGAGACCCAGTACTTC.

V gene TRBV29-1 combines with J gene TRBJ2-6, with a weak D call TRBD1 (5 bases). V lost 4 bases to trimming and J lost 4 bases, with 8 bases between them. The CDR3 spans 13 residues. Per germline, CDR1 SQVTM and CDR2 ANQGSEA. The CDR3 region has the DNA TGCAGCGTTGCAGGGCTAGGGGCCAACGTCCTGACTTTC. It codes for CSVAGLGANVLTF.

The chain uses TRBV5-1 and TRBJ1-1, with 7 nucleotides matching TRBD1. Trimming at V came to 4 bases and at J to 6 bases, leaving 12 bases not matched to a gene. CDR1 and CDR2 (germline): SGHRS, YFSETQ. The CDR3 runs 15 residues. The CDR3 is CASSHPRGQGAEAFF. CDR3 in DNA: TGCGCCAGCAGCCACCCCCGAGGGCAGGGGGCTGAAGCTTTCTTT.

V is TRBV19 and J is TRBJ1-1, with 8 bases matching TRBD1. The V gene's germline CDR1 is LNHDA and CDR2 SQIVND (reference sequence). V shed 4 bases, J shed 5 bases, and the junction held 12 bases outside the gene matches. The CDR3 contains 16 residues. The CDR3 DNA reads TGTGCCAGTAGTACCCGACAGGGGCCCCGGTGGACTGAAGCTTTCTTT. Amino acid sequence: CASSTRQGPRWTEAFF.

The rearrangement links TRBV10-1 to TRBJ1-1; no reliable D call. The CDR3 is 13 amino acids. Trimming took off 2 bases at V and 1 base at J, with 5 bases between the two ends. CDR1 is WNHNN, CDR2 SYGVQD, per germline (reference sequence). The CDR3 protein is CASSERENTEAFF. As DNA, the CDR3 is TGCGCCAGCAGTGAGCGAGAGAACACTGAAGCTTTCTTT.

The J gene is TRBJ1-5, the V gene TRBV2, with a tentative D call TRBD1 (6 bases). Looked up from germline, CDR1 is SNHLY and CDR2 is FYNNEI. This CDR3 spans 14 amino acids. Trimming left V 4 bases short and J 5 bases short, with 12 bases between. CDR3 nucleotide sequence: TGTGCCAGCAGTGTGCAGGGGTCCGATCAGCCCCAGCATTTT. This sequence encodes CASSVQGSDQPQHF.

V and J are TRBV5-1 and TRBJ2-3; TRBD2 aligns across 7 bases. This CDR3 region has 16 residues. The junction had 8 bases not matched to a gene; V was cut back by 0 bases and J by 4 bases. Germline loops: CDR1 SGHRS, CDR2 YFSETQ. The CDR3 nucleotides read TGCGCCAGCAGCTTGGCCGGGAGCGGGAAGTCAGATACGCAGTATTTT. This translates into CASSLAGSGKSDTQYF.

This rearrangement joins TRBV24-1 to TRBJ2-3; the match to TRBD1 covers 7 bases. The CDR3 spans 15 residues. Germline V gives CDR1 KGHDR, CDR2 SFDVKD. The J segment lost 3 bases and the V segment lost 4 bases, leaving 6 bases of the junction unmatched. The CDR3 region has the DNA TGTGCCACCAGTGAGGGGACAGATTATACAGATACGCAGTATTTT. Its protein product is CATSEGTDYTDTQYF.

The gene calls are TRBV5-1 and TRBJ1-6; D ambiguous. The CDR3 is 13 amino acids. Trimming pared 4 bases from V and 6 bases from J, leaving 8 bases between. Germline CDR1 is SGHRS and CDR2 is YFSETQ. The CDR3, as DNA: TGCGCCAGCAGCCCGGGATTTAATTCACCCCTCCACTTT. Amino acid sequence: CASSPGFNSPLHF.

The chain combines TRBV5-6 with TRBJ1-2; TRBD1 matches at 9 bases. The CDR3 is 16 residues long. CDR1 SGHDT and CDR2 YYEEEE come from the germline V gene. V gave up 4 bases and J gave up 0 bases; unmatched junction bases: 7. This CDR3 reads CASSAWTGATNYGYTF. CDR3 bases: TGTGCCAGCAGCGCGTGGACAGGGGCGACTAACTATGGCTACACCTTC.

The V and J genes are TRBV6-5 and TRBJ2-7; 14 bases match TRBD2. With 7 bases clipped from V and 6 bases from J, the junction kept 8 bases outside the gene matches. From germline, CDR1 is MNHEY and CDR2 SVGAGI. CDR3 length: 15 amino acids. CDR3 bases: TGTGCCAGCATCAAGCCGGGACTAGCGGGAGTCGAGCAGTACTTC. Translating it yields CASIKPGLAGVEQYF.

CDR3 residues: CASSTTSGRTNTGELFF. As DNA, the CDR3 is TGTGCCAGTAGTACGACTAGCGGGAGGACGAACACCGGGGAGCTGTTTTTT. The V gene is TRBV19, the J gene TRBJ2-2; TRBD2 matches at 13 bases. The germline gives CDR1 LNHDA, CDR2 SQIVND (reference sequence). Trimming took 4 bases from V and 0 from J; bases not matched to a gene: 2. The CDR3 length is 17 residues.

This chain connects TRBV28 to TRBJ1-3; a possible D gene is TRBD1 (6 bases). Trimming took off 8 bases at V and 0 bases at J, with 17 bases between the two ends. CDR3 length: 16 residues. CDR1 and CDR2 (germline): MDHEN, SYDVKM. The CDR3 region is CASLRGGRFSGNTIYF. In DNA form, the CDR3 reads TGTGCCAGCCTTAGGGGGGGGAGGTTCTCTGGAAACACCATATATTTT.

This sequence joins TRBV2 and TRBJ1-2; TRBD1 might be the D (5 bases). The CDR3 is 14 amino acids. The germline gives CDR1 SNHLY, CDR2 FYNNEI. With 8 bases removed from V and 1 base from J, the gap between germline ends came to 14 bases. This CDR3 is CASGAGEFNYGYTF. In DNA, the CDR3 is TGTGCCAGCGGGGCGGGAGAATTTAACTATGGCTACACCTTC.